Shown below are 27 T cell receptor beta chains from a single sample sequenced in a study of T cell repertoires in cytomegalovirus infection. TCRdb passed the reads through MiXCR, listing each CDR3 protein once. The table lists about 300,000 distinct CDR3 sequences, approximately 10% of them singletons, with around 2.6% in the top ten. What was sequenced was PBMCs. These receptors were collected from a human donor in good health (CMV status not recorded). Some clones in this sample may be carry-over from other donors' samples.

This clonotype was found a few times. V is TRBV6-1 and J is TRBJ2-7; 10 nucleotides line up with TRBD1. Germline assignment: CDR1 MNHNS and CDR2 SASEGT. V lost 5 bases to trimming and J lost 6 bases; unmatched junction nucleotides: 4. This CDR3 has 13 amino acids. The CDR3, as DNA: TGTGCCAGCAGTCGGGGGACAGGGGCCGAGCAGTACGTC. This translates into CASSRGTGAEQYV.

V is TRBV6-5 and J is TRBJ1-1, with D unclear. The V gene lost 7 bases and the J gene lost 3 bases, with 18 bases spanning the gap. Germline V CDR1 and CDR2: MNHEY, SVGAGI. CDR3 length: 15 amino acids. The CDR3 region has the DNA TGTGCCAGCACCAAAGCCCGGAAGAAAGACACTGAAGCTTTCTTT. Amino acids: CASTKARKKDTEAFF.

The chain couples TRBV27 to TRBJ2-5; 9 positions match TRBD2. The V gene's germline CDR1 is MNHEY and CDR2 SMNVEV (reference sequence). V dropped 6 bases and J dropped 1; count of bases not matched to a gene: 18. The CDR3 has 19 amino acids. The CDR3 here is CASSPISGGPFISQETQYF. The CDR3 nucleotides are TGTGCCAGCAGCCCCATAAGCGGGGGGCCTTTTATTTCCCAAGAGACCCAGTACTTC.

The genes are TRBV7-9 and TRBJ2-4; D tentatively reads TRBD1 or TRBD2 (6 bases each). This CDR3 has 15 amino acids. Germline CDR1 and CDR2: SEHNR and FQNEAQ (reference sequence). Trimming took off 2 bases at V and 7 bases at J, with 15 bases between the two ends. The CDR3 spells CASSLRRGEPNIQYF. In DNA form, the CDR3 reads TGTGCCAGCAGCTTAAGGAGGGGGGAACCCAACATTCAGTACTTC.

This clonotype was recorded many times. The V and J genes are TRBV28 and TRBJ2-1; TRBD1 aligns across 10 bases. Germline loops: CDR1 MDHEN, CDR2 SYDVKM. This CDR3 comprises 15 residues. The J segment lost 7 bases and the V segment lost 5 bases, leaving 8 bases of the junction unmatched. The CDR3 DNA reads TGTGCCAGCAGTGATCGTGACAGGGGGCTAAATGAGCAGTTCTTC. Translation gives CASSDRDRGLNEQFF.

This chain uses TRBV28 with TRBJ1-1; TRBD1 is a possible D gene (6 bases). The ends were cut back, 5 bases at V and 6 bases at J, with 22 bases in the middle. CDR1 and CDR2 from the germline V gene are MDHEN and SYDVKM. The CDR3 loop spans 16 amino acids. CDR3 amino acids: CASSNRDRENIAEAFF. As DNA, the CDR3 is TGTGCCAGCAGTAACAGGGATAGAGAGAACATCGCTGAAGCTTTCTTT. Full variable domain (outside the CDR3, taken from reference TRBV28 and TRBJ1-1): DVKVTQSSRYLVKRTGEKVFLECVQDMDHENMFWYRQDPGLGLRLIYFSYDVKMKEKGDIPEGYSVSREKKERFSLILESASTNQTSMYLCASSNRDRENIAEAFFGQGTRLTVV.

The table lists this clonotype with many counts. The J gene is TRBJ2-5, the V gene TRBV19; D remains unclear. This CDR3 comprises 13 residues. V was clipped by 9 bases and J by 0 bases, with 11 bases between them. Germline CDR1 LNHDA, CDR2 SQIVND (reference sequence). CDR3: CASSQSYQETQYF. The CDR3 nucleotides are TGTGCCAGCAGTCAATCCTACCAAGAGACCCAGTACTTC. The variable domain in full, with the rest retrieved from reference TRBV19 and TRBJ2-5, is DGGITQSPKYLFRKEGQNVTLSCEQNLNHDAMYWYRQDPGQGLRLIYYSQIVNDFQKGDIAEGYSVSREKKESFPLTVTSAQKNPTAFYLCASSQSYQETQYFGPGTRLLVL.

V usage is TRBV12-3 or TRBV12-4 and J usage is TRBJ1-1; no reliable D call. This CDR3 is 15 amino acids long. The germline V and J ends were trimmed by 2 bases and 1 base, with 11 bases remaining between them. The chain's CDR3 is CASSLSPTANTEAFF. The DNA of the CDR3 is TGTGCCAGCAGTTTATCGCCCACAGCGAACACTGAAGCTTTCTTT.

V gene TRBV19 combines with J gene TRBJ2-1; 10 nucleotides align to TRBD2. Germline V gives CDR1 LNHDA, CDR2 SQIVND (reference sequence). The CDR3 is made up of 18 amino acids. The V segment lost 4 bases and the J segment 0 bases; nucleotides outside the gene matches: 9. CDR3 sequence (DNA): TGTGCCAGTAGTAAGGGGACTAGCGTCTCGAGCTCCTACAATGAGCAGTTCTTC. It codes for CASSKGTSVSSSYNEQFF.

The sample holds many counts of this clonotype. The chain couples TRBV7-2 to TRBJ2-4; D call uncertain. The CDR3 has 14 residues. The V gene's germline CDR1 is SGHTA and CDR2 FQGNSA. The V end lost 5 bases, the J end lost 0 bases, and 8 bases lay between the germline ends. The CDR3 loop reads CASSPQLAKNIQYF. CDR3 sequence (DNA): TGTGCCAGCAGCCCACAGCTAGCCAAAAACATTCAGTACTTC.

V usage is TRBV28 and J usage is TRBJ1-2; weak D call: TRBD1 (6 bases). This CDR3 spans 15 amino acids. V was pared by 5 bases and J by 2 bases, with 15 bases between. CDR1 is MDHEN and CDR2 is SYDVKM in the germline V gene. The CDR3 protein is CASSLDSLLNYGYTF. Here the CDR3 DNA reads TGTGCCAGCAGTCTGGACAGTTTACTAAACTATGGCTACACCTTC.

The rearrangement uses TRBV7-2 and TRBJ2-3, with TRBD2 identical over 11 bases. Germline CDR1 reads SGHTA; CDR2 reads FQGNSA. The junction had 5 bases not matched to a gene; V was cut back by 0 bases and J by 6 bases. The CDR3 spans 16 residues. The chain's CDR3 is CASSLALAGGWDTQYF. Written as DNA, the CDR3 is TGTGCCAGCAGCTTAGCGCTAGCGGGGGGCTGGGATACGCAGTATTTT.

This rearrangement joins TRBV2 to TRBJ2-7; a weak D match, TRBD1 (5 bases). This CDR3 is built from 13 residues. Germline V gene sequence: CDR1 SNHLY, CDR2 FYNNEI. V lost 9 bases and J lost 3, with 15 bases in between. The CDR3 protein is CASLDSSLYEQYF. The DNA for the CDR3 is TGTGCCAGTCTTGACAGTAGTCTCTACGAGCAGTACTTC. The whole variable domain, remainder taken from reference TRBV2 and TRBJ2-7, is EPEVTQTPSHQVTQMGQEVILRCVPISNHLYFYWYRQILGQKVEFLVSFYNNEISEKSEIFDDQFSVERPDGSNFTLKIRSTKLEDSAMYFCASLDSSLYEQYFGPGTRLTVT.

This clonotype was seen repeatedly, ten times or more. The chain employs TRBV28 and TRBJ2-1; 9 positions agree with TRBD1. V lost 2 bases and J lost 0; bases outside the gene matches: 2. Germline-derived CDR1 and CDR2 are MDHEN and SYDVKM. The CDR3 length is 16 residues. The chain's CDR3 is CASSLVGQGSYNEQFF. CDR3 bases: TGTGCCAGCAGTTTAGTGGGACAGGGCTCCTACAATGAGCAGTTCTTC.

This clonotype was detected ten times or more. The V call is TRBV29-1, the J call TRBJ1-1; D gene ambiguous. Germline assignment: CDR1 SQVTM and CDR2 ANQGSEA. The CDR3 loop spans 10 amino acids. Trimming took off 7 bases at V and 4 bases at J, with 7 bases between the two ends. CDR3 coding DNA: TGCAGCGGAACGGGCACTGAAGCTTTCTTT. Encoded protein: CSGTGTEAFF.

This clonotype showed up many times. The rearrangement uses TRBV7-2 and TRBJ1-1, with a weak D call TRBD1 (5 bases). Per the germline V gene, CDR1 is SGHTA and CDR2 is FQGNSA. Trimming removed 4 bases from V and 4 bases from J, with 16 bases in between. The CDR3 length is 15 residues. The CDR3 DNA reads TGTGCCAGCAGCTCCCAAGTGGGGCCCCGCACTGAAGCTTTCTTT. Its protein is CASSSQVGPRTEAFF. Complete variable domain (other parts from reference TRBV7-2 and TRBJ1-1): GAGVSQSPSNKVTEKGKDVELRCDPISGHTALYWYRQSLGQGLEFLIYFQGNSAPDKSGLPSDRFSAERTGGSVSTLTIQRTQQEDSAVYLCASSSQVGPRTEAFFGQGTRLTVV.

In its sample, this clonotype was seen a few times. The V call is TRBV20-1, the J call TRBJ1-2; the match to TRBD1 covers 9 bases. The germline gives CDR1 DFQATT, CDR2 SNEGSKA (reference sequence). V lost 3 bases, J lost 1 base, and 3 bases stayed unmatched. The CDR3 runs to 14 residues. CDR3 in amino acids: CSASRDRVNYGYTF. The CDR3 DNA is TGCAGTGCTAGCCGGGACAGGGTTAACTATGGCTACACCTTC.

At least ten counts were recorded for this clonotype. The chain uses TRBV28 and TRBJ1-6; 7 bases map to TRBD1. Germline lookup yields CDR1 MDHEN and CDR2 SYDVKM. The trim removed 5 bases at V and 6 bases at J, leaving 7 bases unmatched. The CDR3 contains 15 residues. This CDR3 reads CASSTGVKSNSPLHF. In DNA form, the CDR3 reads TGTGCCAGCAGTACAGGGGTGAAGTCTAATTCACCCCTCCACTTT.

This clonotype came up many times. The chain has TRBV7-2 and TRBJ2-7; maybe TRBD2 (5 bases). Germline values: CDR1 SGHTA, CDR2 FQGNSA. Trimming shortened V by 5 bases and J by 0 bases, and 14 bases separated the two germline ends. This CDR3 comprises 15 residues. The DNA for the CDR3 is TGTGCCAGCAGCCGGGGTCCTGAGGCCTCCTACGAGCAGTACTTC. Its translation: CASSRGPEASYEQYF.

This clonotype has ten or more counts. The rearrangement joins TRBV20-1 to TRBJ2-1; D possibly corresponds to TRBD1 (6 bases). Trimming pared 1 base from V and 3 bases from J, leaving 13 bases between. Germline-derived CDR1 and CDR2 are DFQATT and SNEGSKA (reference sequence). This CDR3 is built from 15 residues. Written as DNA, the CDR3 is TGCAGTGCTAGAGTATCAGTACAGGGCTACAATGAGCAGTTCTTC. This sequence encodes CSARVSVQGYNEQFF.

This clonotype has ten or more counts. The rearrangement links TRBV7-9 to TRBJ2-1; no clear D gene. CDR1 and CDR2 from the germline V gene are SEHNR and FQNEAQ (reference sequence). The CDR3 totals 16 residues. V lost 1 base and J lost 7, with 17 bases in between. In DNA, the CDR3 is TGTGCCAGCAGCTTAGTCGGTGGGTGGTTAGAAAATGAGCAGTTCTTC. As protein: CASSLVGGWLENEQFF.

This clonotype was recorded at least ten times. The chain links TRBV3-1 to TRBJ1-1, with D hard to call. Germline CDR1 reads LGHDT; CDR2 reads YNNKEL (reference sequence). The V end lost 1 base, the J end lost 1 base, and 7 bases lay between the germline ends. The CDR3 consists of 14 residues. The CDR3 loop reads CASSQGYRNTEAFF. The CDR3 DNA reads as TGTGCCAGCAGCCAAGGGTACCGGAACACTGAAGCTTTCTTT.

This clonotype was seen at least ten times. This chain connects TRBV6-2 or TRBV6-3 to TRBJ2-3, with D possibly being TRBD2 (6 bases). This CDR3 is 15 amino acids long. Germline V CDR1 and CDR2: MNHEY, SVGEGT. V was pared by 0 bases and J by 5 bases, with 12 bases between. CDR3: CASSYSAGRLDTQYF. In DNA, the CDR3 is TGTGCCAGCAGTTACTCGGCGGGGCGATTAGATACGCAGTATTTT.

This clonotype was observed at least ten times. The gene calls are TRBV12-3 or TRBV12-4 and TRBJ2-5; no reliable D call. The V and J ends lost 6 bases and 4 bases respectively, with 15 bases between them. The CDR3 extends over 14 amino acids. The CDR3 nucleotides read TGTGCCAGCAGGGGTGAGCAACTGGGAGAGACCCAGTACTTC. Protein sequence: CASRGEQLGETQYF.

Many counts were recorded for this clonotype. The J gene is TRBJ2-5, the V gene TRBV29-1, with 11 nucleotides matching TRBD2. Germline trimming cut 2 bases from V and 2 bases from J; bases unmatched to any gene: 1. CDR1 is SQVTM and CDR2 is ANQGSEA in the germline V gene. The CDR3 is 14 residues long. CDR3 sequence: CSVELAGGQETQYF. The CDR3 nucleotides read TGCAGCGTTGAACTAGCGGGGGGACAAGAGACCCAGTACTTC.

The chain carries TRBV5-4 and TRBJ2-3, with 10 bases fitting TRBD2. V was clipped by 3 bases and J by 13 bases; unmatched bases: 5. CDR1 is SGHNT, CDR2 YYREEE, per germline (reference sequence). This CDR3 contains 12 residues. CDR3 sequence (DNA): TGTGCCAGCAGCTGGACCGGGACTAGCGAGTATTTT. It encodes CASSWTGTSEYF. The full variable domain, its missing parts supplied by reference TRBV5-4 and TRBJ2-3, is ETGVTQSPTHLIKTRGQQVTLRCSSQSGHNTVSWYQQALGQGPQFIFQYYREEENGRGNFPPRFSGLQFPNYSSELNVNALELDDSALYLCASSWTGTSEYFGPGTRLTVL.

This clonotype has a handful of counts. The chain is built from TRBV6-2 or TRBV6-3 and TRBJ1-2; D is unclear. The V end lost 2 bases, the J end lost 8 bases, and 18 bases lay between the germline ends. Germline V gene lookup returns CDR1 MNHEY and CDR2 SVGEGT. The CDR3 is made up of 15 amino acids. The CDR3 sequence is CASSYDFDSPRGYTF. The CDR3 DNA reads TGTGCCAGCAGTTACGATTTTGATTCACCGCGCGGCTACACCTTC.